Reported below is one TCR beta chain. No antigen is known for it. No base qualities exist here, and no much larger clone lies one base off it. This entry is derived from a study of blood T cell repertoires in COVID-19 (TCRdb year 2020). At the level of the whole study: The collaborator samples originated in the United States, Italy and Spain and spanned the acute and convalescent phases of COVID-19. Nearly every sample came with metadata listing a de-identified subject ID, COVID-19 status, age in years and sex. HLA class I and class II types, where available, came from metadata supplied by the sample provider rather than from assay-based typing. The repertoires were released in a freely available public database meant as a resource for research on the immune response to SARS-CoV-2. Deeply sampled blood TCRbeta repertoires from subjects exposed to, actively infected with, or recovered from COVID-19 were included in the dataset. The material from the prospective study consisted of cDNA or gDNA derived from T cells, B-cell-depleted T cells, or PBMCs. The samples were drawn from the first 160 participants of the ongoing ImmuneRACE study and from 1,254 subjects provided by 6 global collaborators. General conclusions and limits of the study: Clinical and demographic metadata were provided uncurated, with the amount varying by source and participant.

V is cut by 3 bases and J by 5 bases, and the space between the germline ends is 8 bases. Inclusive of the bounding cysteine and phenylalanine, the CDR3 is 11 residues long. Here the CDR3 DNA is all that survives: 33 bases in frame from base 1. Via the germline V gene (reference sequence), CDR1 is DFQATT and CDR2 SNEGSKA. One collaborating source in Seattle enrolled patients while the patients were actively infected and followed the patients over time throughout the course of disease. Each collaborating institution followed its own protocols to collect whole blood in K2EDTA tubes. For TCRbeta analysis, collaborator samples were shipped as frozen whole blood, as isolated PBMCs, or as DNA extracted from either sample type. TCRbeta CDR3 regions were amplified from genomic DNA by means of the immunoSEQ Assay, a bias-controlled multiplex PCR. Per the authors' processing: Within the assay, amplification of reference gene primers was used to estimate how many nucleated cells each sample contained. To quantify the absolute abundance of each unique TCRbeta CDR3 rearrangement, sequence reads were collapsed and filtered. For each sample, productive Simpson clonality was calculated by taking the square root of Simpson's diversity index across productive rearrangements. Not all clones reach the TCRdb copy of this immuneACCESS table, which keeps in-frame sequences only. Checked studies attribute under half of the gap to unresolved V genes and leave the rest unexplained. Clonal size and the V and J genes are those of that table, whereas D and trimming came from the DNA. The sample includes 300,000 to 450,000 clones, with approximately 89% observed a single time. Roughly 2.1% of the sample is held by the ten biggest clonotypes.

The specimen sequenced was peripheral blood. The chain is encoded by TRBV20-1 joined to TRBJ2-7; no D gene can be assigned with confidence. The sequence was collected from a woman aged 55-69 years with COVID-19, enrolled during active disease. The nucleotide sequence is TGCAGTGCTAGGTTTTATAACGAGCAGTACTTC. It translates as CSARFYNEQYF.